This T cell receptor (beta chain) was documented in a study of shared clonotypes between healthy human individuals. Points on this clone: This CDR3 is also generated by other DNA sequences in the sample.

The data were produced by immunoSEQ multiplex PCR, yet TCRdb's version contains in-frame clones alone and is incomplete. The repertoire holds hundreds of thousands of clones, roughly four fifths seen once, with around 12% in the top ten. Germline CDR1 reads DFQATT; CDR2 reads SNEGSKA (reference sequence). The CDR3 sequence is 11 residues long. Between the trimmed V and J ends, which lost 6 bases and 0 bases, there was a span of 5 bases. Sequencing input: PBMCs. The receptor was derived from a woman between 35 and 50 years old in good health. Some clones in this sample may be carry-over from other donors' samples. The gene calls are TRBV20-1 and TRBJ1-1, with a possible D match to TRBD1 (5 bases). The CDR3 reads CSARVNTEAFF. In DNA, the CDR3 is TGCAGTGCCAGGGTGAACACTGAAGCTTTCTTT.